This entry describes one T cell receptor (beta chain). The antigen remains undetermined. Germline CDR1 is SQVTM and CDR2 is ANQGSEA. V was pared by 7 bases and J by 7 bases, with 13 bases between. This CDR3 has 11 amino acids. This sample is drawn from a study of T cell responses to AZD1222 COVID-19 vaccine. Doses given second, at about 4 or about 12 weeks, were pooled. TCRdb's table, derived via immunoSEQ multiplex PCR, lists solely in-frame clones and lacks some. Altogether 110,000 to 150,000 clones are present, about nine tenths being singletons, with the ten largest covering 1.9%. Notes on the study in general: Spike-wide coverage was observed for vaccine-associated CD4 TCRs, with dominant responses at 160-218 and 743-854. The study found Spike-specific TCR breadth and depth rose after two AZD1222 doses. Possibly, clonal diversity was underestimated; donors were largely white British and included more females.

Here the sequenced sample was peripheral blood, taken 28 days after the second AZD1222 dose. The clonotype comes from an adult who received the AZD1222 COVID-19 vaccine. This rearrangement joins TRBV29-1 to TRBJ1-1; weak D call: TRBD1 (5 bases). In DNA, the CDR3 is TGCAGCGCTGGGGGGGGTGGTGAAGCTTTCTTT. Translated: CSAGGGGEAFF.